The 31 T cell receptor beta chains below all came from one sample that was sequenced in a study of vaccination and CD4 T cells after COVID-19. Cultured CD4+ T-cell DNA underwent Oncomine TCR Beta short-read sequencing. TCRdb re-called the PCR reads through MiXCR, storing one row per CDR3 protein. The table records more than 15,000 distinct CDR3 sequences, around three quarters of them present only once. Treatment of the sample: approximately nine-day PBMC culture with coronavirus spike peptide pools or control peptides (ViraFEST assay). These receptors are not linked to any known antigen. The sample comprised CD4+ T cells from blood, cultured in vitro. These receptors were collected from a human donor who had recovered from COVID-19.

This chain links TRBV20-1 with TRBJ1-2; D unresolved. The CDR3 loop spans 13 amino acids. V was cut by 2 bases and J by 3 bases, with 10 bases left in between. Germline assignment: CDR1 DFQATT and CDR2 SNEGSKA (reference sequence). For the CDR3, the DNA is TGCAGTGCTAGACCTCAGGAGCACTATGGCTACACCTTC. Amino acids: CSARPQEHYGYTF.

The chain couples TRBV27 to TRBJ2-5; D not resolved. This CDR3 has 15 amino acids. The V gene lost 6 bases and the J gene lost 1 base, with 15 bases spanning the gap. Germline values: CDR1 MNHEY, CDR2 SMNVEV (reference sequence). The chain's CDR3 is CASRLPGQSQETQYF. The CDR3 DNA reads TGTGCCAGCAGACTCCCTGGGCAGAGCCAAGAGACCCAGTACTTC.

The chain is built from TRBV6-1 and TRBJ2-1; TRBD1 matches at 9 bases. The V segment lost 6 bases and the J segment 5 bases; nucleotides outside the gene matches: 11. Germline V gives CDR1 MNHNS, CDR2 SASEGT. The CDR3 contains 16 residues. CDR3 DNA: TGTGCCAGCAGGGACAGGGGCTCCCCTCTTCACAATGAGCAGTTCTTC. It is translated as CASRDRGSPLHNEQFF.

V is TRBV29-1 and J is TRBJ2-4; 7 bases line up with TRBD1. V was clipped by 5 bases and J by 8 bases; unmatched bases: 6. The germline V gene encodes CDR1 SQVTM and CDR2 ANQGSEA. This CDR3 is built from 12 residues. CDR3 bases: TGCAGCGTTTTAAGGGGGCGGGACATTCAGTACTTC. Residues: CSVLRGRDIQYF. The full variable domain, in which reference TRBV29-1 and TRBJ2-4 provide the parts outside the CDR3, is SAVISQKPSRDICQRGTSLTIQCQVDSQVTMMFWYRQQPGQSLTLIATANQGSEATYESGFVIDKFPISRPNLTFSTLTVSNMSPEDSSIYLCSVLRGRDIQYFGAGTRLSVL.

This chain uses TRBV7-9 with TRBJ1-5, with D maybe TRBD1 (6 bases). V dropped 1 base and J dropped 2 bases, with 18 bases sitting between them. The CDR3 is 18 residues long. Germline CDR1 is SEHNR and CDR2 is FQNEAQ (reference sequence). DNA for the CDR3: TGTGCCAGCAGCTTAGGAGTTTTGGGACAAGGGGGCAATCAGCCCCAGCATTTT. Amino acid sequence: CASSLGVLGQGGNQPQHF.

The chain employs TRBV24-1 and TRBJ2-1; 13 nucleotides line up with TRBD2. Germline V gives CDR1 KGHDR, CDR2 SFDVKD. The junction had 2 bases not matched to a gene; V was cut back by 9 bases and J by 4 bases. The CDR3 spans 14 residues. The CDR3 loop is CATRTSGGYNEQFF. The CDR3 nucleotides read TGTGCCACCCGGACTAGCGGGGGATACAATGAGCAGTTCTTC.

The CDR3 DNA is TGTGCCACCCAGTCGAATCAGCCCCAGCATTTT. The encoded protein is CATQSNQPQHF. The chain couples TRBV28 to TRBJ1-5; D is ambiguous. The CDR3 loop spans 11 amino acids. V gave up 10 bases and J gave up 4 bases, with 8 bases separating them. Germline assignment: CDR1 MDHEN and CDR2 SYDVKM.

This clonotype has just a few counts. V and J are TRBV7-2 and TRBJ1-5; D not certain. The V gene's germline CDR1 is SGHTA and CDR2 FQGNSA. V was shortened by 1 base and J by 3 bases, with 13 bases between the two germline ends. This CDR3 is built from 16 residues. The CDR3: CASSLGLNQANQPQHF. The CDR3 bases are TGTGCCAGCAGCTTAGGACTTAACCAAGCCAATCAGCCCCAGCATTTT.

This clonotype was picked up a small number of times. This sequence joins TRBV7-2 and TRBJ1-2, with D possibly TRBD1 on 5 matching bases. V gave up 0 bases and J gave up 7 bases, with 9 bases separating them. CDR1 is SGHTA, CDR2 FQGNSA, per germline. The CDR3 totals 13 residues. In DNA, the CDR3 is TGTGCCAGCAGCTTAGCGAGGGGTGTTGGCTACACCTTC. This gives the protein CASSLARGVGYTF. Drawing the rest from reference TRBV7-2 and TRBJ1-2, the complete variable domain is GAGVSQSPSNKVTEKGKDVELRCDPISGHTALYWYRQSLGQGLEFLIYFQGNSAPDKSGLPSDRFSAERTGGSVSTLTIQRTQQEDSAVYLCASSLARGVGYTFGSGTRLTVV.

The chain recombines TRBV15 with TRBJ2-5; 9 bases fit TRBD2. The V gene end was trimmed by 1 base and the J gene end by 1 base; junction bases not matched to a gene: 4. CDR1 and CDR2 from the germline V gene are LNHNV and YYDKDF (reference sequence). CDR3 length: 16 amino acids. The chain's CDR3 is CATSRVRAGGQETQYF. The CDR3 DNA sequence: TGTGCCACCAGCAGAGTTAGAGCGGGAGGCCAAGAGACCCAGTACTTC.

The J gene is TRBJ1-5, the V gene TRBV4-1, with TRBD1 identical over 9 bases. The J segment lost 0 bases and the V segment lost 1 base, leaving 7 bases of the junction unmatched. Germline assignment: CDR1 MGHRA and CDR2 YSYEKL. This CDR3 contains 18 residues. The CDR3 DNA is TGCGCCAGCAGCCAAGGCCACGGGACAGGGCTTAGCAATCAGCCCCAGCATTTT. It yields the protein CASSQGHGTGLSNQPQHF.

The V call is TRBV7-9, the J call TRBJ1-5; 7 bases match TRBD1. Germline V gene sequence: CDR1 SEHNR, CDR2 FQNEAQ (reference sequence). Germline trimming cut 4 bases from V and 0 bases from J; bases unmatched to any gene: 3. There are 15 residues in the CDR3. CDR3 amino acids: CASSSGQHSNQPQHF. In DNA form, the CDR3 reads TGTGCCAGCAGCTCGGGACAGCATAGCAATCAGCCCCAGCATTTT.

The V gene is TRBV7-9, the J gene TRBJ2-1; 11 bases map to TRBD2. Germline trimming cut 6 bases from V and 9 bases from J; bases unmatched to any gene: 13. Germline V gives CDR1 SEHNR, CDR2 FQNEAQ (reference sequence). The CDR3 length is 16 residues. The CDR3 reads CASRYTTSGSLGEQFF. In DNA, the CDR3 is TGTGCCAGCAGATACACAACTAGCGGGAGCTTAGGTGAGCAGTTCTTC.

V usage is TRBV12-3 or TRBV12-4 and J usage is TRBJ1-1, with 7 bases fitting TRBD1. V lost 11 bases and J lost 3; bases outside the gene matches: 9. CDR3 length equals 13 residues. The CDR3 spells CASRPQGYTEAFF. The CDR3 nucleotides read TGTGCCTCCCGCCCACAGGGGTACACTGAAGCTTTCTTT.

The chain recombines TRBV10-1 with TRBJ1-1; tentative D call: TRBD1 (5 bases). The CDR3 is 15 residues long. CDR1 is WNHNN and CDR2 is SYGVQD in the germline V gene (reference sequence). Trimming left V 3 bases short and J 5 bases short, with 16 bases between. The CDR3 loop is CASSDEVGRGTEAFF. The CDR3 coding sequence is TGCGCCAGCAGTGACGAAGTGGGCCGGGGGACTGAAGCTTTCTTT.

The CDR3 nucleotides are TGTGCAACATCACCACAGACCTACGAGCAGTACTTC. Amino acid sequence: CATSPQTYEQYF. The J gene is TRBJ2-7, the V gene TRBV7-9; D unclear. This CDR3 spans 12 amino acids. Looked up from germline, CDR1 is SEHNR and CDR2 is FQNEAQ (reference sequence).

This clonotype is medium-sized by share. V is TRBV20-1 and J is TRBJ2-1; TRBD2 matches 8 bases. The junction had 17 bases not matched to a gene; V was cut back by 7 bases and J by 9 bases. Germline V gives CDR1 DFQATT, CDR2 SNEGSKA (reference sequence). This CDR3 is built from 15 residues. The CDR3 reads CSGNAGTRIETEQFF. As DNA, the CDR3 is TGCAGTGGAAACGCCGGGACTAGGATTGAAACTGAGCAGTTCTTC.

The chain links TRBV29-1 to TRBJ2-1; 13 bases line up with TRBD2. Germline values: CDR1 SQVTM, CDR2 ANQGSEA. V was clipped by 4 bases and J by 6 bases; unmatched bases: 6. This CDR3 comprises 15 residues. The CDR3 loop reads CSVALLAGGLNEQFF. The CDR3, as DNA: TGCAGCGTTGCTCTACTAGCGGGAGGGCTCAATGAGCAGTTCTTC.

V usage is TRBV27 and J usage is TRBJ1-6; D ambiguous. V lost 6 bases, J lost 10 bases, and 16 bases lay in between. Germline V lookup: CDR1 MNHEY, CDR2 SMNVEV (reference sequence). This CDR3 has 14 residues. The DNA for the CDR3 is TGTGCCAGCAGCCCACCTCGGAGGCCGTCACCCCTCCACTTT. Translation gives CASSPPRRPSPLHF.

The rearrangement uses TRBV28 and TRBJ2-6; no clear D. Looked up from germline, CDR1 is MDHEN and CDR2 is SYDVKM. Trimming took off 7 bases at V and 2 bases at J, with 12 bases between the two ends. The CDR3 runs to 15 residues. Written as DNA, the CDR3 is TGTGCCAGCACCCCGATTGGGACTGGGGCCAACGTCCTGACTTTC. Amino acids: CASTPIGTGANVLTF.

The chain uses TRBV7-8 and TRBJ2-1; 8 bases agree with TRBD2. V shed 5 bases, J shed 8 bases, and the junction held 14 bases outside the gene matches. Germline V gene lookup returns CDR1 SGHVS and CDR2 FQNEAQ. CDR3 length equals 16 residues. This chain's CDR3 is CASSTTGTSFNYEQFF. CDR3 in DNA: TGTGCCAGCAGCACAACCGGGACTAGTTTCAACTATGAGCAGTTCTTC.

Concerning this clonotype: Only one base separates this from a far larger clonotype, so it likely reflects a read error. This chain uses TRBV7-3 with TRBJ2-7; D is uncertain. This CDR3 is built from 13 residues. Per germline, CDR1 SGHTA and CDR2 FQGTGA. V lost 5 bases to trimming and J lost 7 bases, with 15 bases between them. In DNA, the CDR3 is TGTGCCAGCAGCAGTTACTTAAGCGATGAGCAGTACTTC. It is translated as CASSSYLSDEQYF.

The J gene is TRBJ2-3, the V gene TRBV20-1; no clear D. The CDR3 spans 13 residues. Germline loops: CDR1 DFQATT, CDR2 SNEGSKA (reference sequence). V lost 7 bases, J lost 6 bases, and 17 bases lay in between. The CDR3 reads CSVTAPVIDTQYF. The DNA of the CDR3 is TGCAGTGTCACAGCTCCTGTAATCGATACGCAGTATTTT.

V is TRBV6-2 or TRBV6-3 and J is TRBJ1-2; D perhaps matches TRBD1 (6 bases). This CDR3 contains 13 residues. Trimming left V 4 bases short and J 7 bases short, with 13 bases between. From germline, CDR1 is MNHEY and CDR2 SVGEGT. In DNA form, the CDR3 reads TGTGCCAGCAGTTCCGATCACAGGGTTGGCTACACCTTC. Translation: CASSSDHRVGYTF.

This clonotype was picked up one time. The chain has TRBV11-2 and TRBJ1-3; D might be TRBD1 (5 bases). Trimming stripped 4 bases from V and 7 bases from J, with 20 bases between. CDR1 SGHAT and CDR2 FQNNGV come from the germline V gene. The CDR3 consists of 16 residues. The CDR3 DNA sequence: TGTGCCAGCAGCTCCCGAGACAGTCGTGTTCGGAACACCATATATTTT. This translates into CASSSRDSRVRNTIYF.

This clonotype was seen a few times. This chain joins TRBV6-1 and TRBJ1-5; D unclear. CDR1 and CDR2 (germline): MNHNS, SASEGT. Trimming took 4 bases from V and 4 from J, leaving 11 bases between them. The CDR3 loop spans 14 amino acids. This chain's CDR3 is CASSVRALNQPQHF. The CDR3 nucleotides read TGTGCCAGCAGTGTAAGGGCCTTGAATCAGCCCCAGCATTTT.

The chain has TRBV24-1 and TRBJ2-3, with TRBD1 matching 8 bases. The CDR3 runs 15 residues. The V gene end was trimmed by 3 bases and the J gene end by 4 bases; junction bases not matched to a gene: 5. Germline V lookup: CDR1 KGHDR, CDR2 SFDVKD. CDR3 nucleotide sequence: TGTGCCACCAGTGATCCCGGACAGGGCCCAGATACGCAGTATTTT. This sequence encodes CATSDPGQGPDTQYF.

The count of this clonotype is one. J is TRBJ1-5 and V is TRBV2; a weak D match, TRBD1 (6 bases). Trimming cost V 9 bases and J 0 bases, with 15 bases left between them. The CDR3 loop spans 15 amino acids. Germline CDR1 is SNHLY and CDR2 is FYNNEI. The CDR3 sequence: CASKTGSYSNQPQHF. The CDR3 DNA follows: TGTGCCAGTAAAACAGGGTCTTATAGCAATCAGCCCCAGCATTTT.

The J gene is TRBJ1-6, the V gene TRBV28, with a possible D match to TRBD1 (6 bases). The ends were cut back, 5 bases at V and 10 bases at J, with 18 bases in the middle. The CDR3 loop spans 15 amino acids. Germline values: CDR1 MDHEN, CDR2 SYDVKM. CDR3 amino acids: CASSLPRFGGSPLHF. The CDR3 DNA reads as TGTGCCAGCAGTCTACCGCGTTTTGGGGGCTCACCCCTCCACTTT.

The CDR3 DNA follows: TGTGCCAGCAGTTCCATACTGAGACTAGCGGGAGGAACCTACAATGAGCAGTTCTTC. Its translation is CASSSILRLAGGTYNEQFF. The chain uses TRBV28 and TRBJ2-1; 13 nucleotides match TRBD2. The V segment lost 4 bases and the J segment 2 bases; nucleotides outside the gene matches: 11. This CDR3 is 19 amino acids long. Germline CDR1 reads MDHEN; CDR2 reads SYDVKM.

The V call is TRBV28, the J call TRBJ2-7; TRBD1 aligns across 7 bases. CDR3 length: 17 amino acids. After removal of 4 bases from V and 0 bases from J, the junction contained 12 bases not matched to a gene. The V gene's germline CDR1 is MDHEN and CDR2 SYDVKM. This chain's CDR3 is CASSSLLGQFSSYEQYF. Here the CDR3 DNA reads TGTGCCAGCAGTTCCCTACTGGGACAGTTTAGCTCCTACGAGCAGTACTTC.